The 17 T cell receptor beta chains reported below all come from one sample, sequenced in a study of T cell responses to AZD1222 COVID-19 vaccine. TCRdb's table, derived via immunoSEQ multiplex PCR, lists solely in-frame clones and lacks some. The sample has some 120,000 clones, 94% seen once. Specimen: peripheral blood, collected on day 0 of AZD1222 vaccination. Receptor source: an adult in good health.

The CDR3 DNA reads as TGTGCCAGCAGCACCGGACAGGGGGGACTTTCCTACAATGAGCAGTTCTTC. This codes for CASSTGQGGLSYNEQFF. V gene TRBV7-2 combines with J gene TRBJ2-1; 10 bases line up with TRBD1. J lost 1 base, V lost 5 bases, and 8 bases had no gene match. The CDR3 length is 17 residues. Per the germline V gene, CDR1 is SGHTA and CDR2 is FQGNSA.

This chain uses TRBV6-1 with TRBJ2-7; 10 bases are shared with TRBD2. Germline CDR1 reads MNHNS; CDR2 reads SASEGT. Germline trimming cut 2 bases from V and 3 bases from J; bases unmatched to any gene: 13. CDR3 length equals 18 residues. CDR3: CASSEMTSGPRGNYEQYF. CDR3 bases: TGTGCCAGCAGTGAAATGACTAGCGGGCCACGCGGGAACTACGAGCAGTACTTC.

The table lists this clone with a count of one. At one of its ends the junction is not consistent with the germline gene, which may arise from a read error. V gene TRBV4-3 combines with J gene TRBJ1-6; 7 bases are shared with TRBD1. Germline loops: CDR1 LGHNA, CDR2 YSLEER. The CDR3 has 17 residues. CDR3 in DNA: TGCGCCAGCAGCGAAGACTCAGGGGGGCTTCATAATTCACCCCTCCACTTT. Translated, it gives CASSEDSGGLHNSPLHF.

The chain has TRBV28 and TRBJ1-5, with no clear D. Trimming took off 6 bases at V and 5 bases at J, with 14 bases between the two ends. This CDR3 comprises 14 residues. The germline V gene encodes CDR1 MDHEN and CDR2 SYDVKM. CDR3 region: CASSPVNAYQPQHF. The CDR3 coding sequence is TGTGCCAGCAGCCCGGTGAATGCATATCAGCCCCAGCATTTT. Looking up the rest from reference TRBV28 and TRBJ1-5 gives the full variable domain: DVKVTQSSRYLVKRTGEKVFLECVQDMDHENMFWYRQDPGLGLRLIYFSYDVKMKEKGDIPEGYSVSREKKERFSLILESASTNQTSMYLCASSPVNAYQPQHFGDGTRLSIL.

This chain links TRBV3-1 (or the pseudogene TRBV3-2) with TRBJ2-1, with D possibly being TRBD2 (5 bases). This CDR3 has 17 residues. V was trimmed by 5 bases and J by 7 bases, leaving 24 bases between them. Germline V gene data show CDR1 as LGHDT and CDR2 as YNNKEL (reference sequence). The DNA for the CDR3 is TGTGCCAGCAGCGACCCCGGCGGGTCGGGCCCCTGGAATGAGCAGTTCTTC. Translated: CASSDPGGSGPWNEQFF.

With respect to this clone: The CDR3 carries no conserved terminal phenylalanine or tryptophan, so it likely arises from a read error. The DNA is omitted, as the CDR3 cannot be located on it reliably, and the CDR3 follows TCRdb's listing. V and J are TRBV24-1 and TRBJ1-1. The CDR3 length is 9 residues, termini included. Germline V gene lookup returns CDR1 KGHDR and CDR2 SFDVKD. CDR3: CASPSQSGV.

This chain uses TRBV4-3 with TRBJ2-7, with 9 bases matching TRBD1. Looked up from germline, CDR1 is LGHNA and CDR2 is YSLEER. This CDR3 spans 16 amino acids. The V gene end was trimmed by 4 bases and the J gene end by 6 bases; junction bases not matched to a gene: 13. The CDR3 region is CASSRTGGQGVFEQYF. Here the CDR3 DNA reads TGCGCCAGCAGCCGAACTGGGGGACAGGGAGTTTTCGAGCAGTACTTC.

This chain uses TRBV29-1 with TRBJ2-1; D is possibly TRBD1 or TRBD2 (6 bases each). The germline CDR1 and CDR2 sequences are SQVTM and ANQGSEA. The CDR3 loop spans 12 amino acids. Deletions cut 3 bases from V and 10 bases from J, with 13 bases between. CDR3 sequence reads: CSVERGVLEQFF. The DNA for the CDR3 is TGCAGCGTTGAGAGGGGGGTGTTAGAGCAGTTCTTC.

V gene TRBV19 combines with J gene TRBJ2-6; maybe TRBD1 (5 bases). CDR3 size: 16 residues. The germline V gene has CDR1 LNHDA and CDR2 SQIVND (reference sequence). The ends were cut back, 3 bases at V and 1 base at J, with 10 bases in the middle. The CDR3: CASSIQGPSGANVLTF. The CDR3 nucleotides read TGTGCCAGTAGTATTCAGGGCCCGTCTGGGGCCAACGTCCTGACTTTC. The whole variable domain, filled in from reference TRBV19 and TRBJ2-6, reads DGGITQSPKYLFRKEGQNVTLSCEQNLNHDAMYWYRQDPGQGLRLIYYSQIVNDFQKGDIAEGYSVSREKKESFPLTVTSAQKNPTAFYLCASSIQGPSGANVLTFGAGSRLTVL.

This chain connects TRBV6-5 to TRBJ1-1; possible D gene TRBD1, 6 bases. The germline V and J ends were trimmed by 6 bases and 1 base, with 12 bases remaining between them. This CDR3 has 14 amino acids. Germline CDR1 MNHEY, CDR2 SVGAGI. For the CDR3, the DNA is TGTGCCAGCAGGGTTGGACAGAAGAACACTGAAGCTTTCTTT. This encodes CASRVGQKNTEAFF.

The chain carries TRBV15 and TRBJ1-2; a weak D match, TRBD1 (5 bases). This CDR3 contains 15 residues. Trimming left V 4 bases short and J 5 bases short, with 17 bases between. Per the germline V gene, CDR1 is LNHNV and CDR2 is YYDKDF (reference sequence). This CDR3 is CATSMVGGPVYGYTF. CDR3 in DNA: TGTGCCACCAGCATGGTCGGGGGTCCTGTTTATGGCTACACCTTC.

The CDR3 DNA follows: TGCAGCGTCGCCGGGACCGCACAAGAGACCCAGTACTTC. It encodes CSVAGTAQETQYF. The gene calls are TRBV29-1 and TRBJ2-5; D possibly uses TRBD1 or TRBD2 (5 bases each). Trimming pared 6 bases from V and 2 bases from J, leaving 13 bases between. Germline lookup yields CDR1 SQVTM and CDR2 ANQGSEA. CDR3 size: 13 residues.

This chain joins TRBV27 and TRBJ1-1; no definite D call. CDR3 length: 14 residues. Trimming removed 6 bases at V and 0 bases at J, with 11 bases between. Germline V lookup: CDR1 MNHEY, CDR2 SMNVEV (reference sequence). CDR3 sequence (DNA): TGTGCCAGCAGCCCCCCAGGAATGAACACTGAAGCTTTCTTT. Residues: CASSPPGMNTEAFF.

This chain links TRBV5-6 with TRBJ1-1; 7 nucleotides agree with TRBD1. Germline assignment: CDR1 SGHDT and CDR2 YYEEEE. V dropped 2 bases and J dropped 4; count of bases not matched to a gene: 5. This CDR3 comprises 14 residues. Here the CDR3 reads CASSFDRAGTEAFF. The CDR3 nucleotides read TGTGCCAGCAGCTTCGACAGGGCGGGCACTGAAGCTTTCTTT.

The chain is built from TRBV19 and TRBJ2-7; 7 positions match TRBD2. In germline, CDR1 is LNHDA, CDR2 SQIVND (reference sequence). Trimming removed 4 bases from V and 4 bases from J; junction bases left unmatched: 4. The CDR3 sequence is 13 residues long. This CDR3 reads CASSSGSWYEQYF. In DNA form, the CDR3 reads TGTGCCAGTAGTAGCGGGAGTTGGTACGAGCAGTACTTC.

Regarding this clone: Germline and junction disagree at one end, which may indicate a read error. V usage is TRBV30 and J usage is TRBJ1-1; no clear D. Germline loops: CDR1 GTSNPN, CDR2 SVGIG (reference sequence). CDR3 length: 14 amino acids. CDR3 loop: CAWSRPLADTEAFF. The CDR3 nucleotides read TGTGCCTGGAGCCGACCGCTCGCTGACACCGAAGCTTTCTTT.

The count of this clone is one. The chain couples TRBV27 to TRBJ1-4; TRBD1 agrees at 10 bases. V gave up 8 bases and J gave up 0 bases; unmatched junction bases: 3. The CDR3 is made up of 15 amino acids. Per germline, CDR1 MNHEY and CDR2 SMNVEV (reference sequence). This chain's CDR3 is CASGGQGATNEKLFF. The CDR3 coding sequence is TGTGCCAGCGGTGGACAGGGGGCAACTAATGAAAAACTGTTTTTT.